Following are 7 T cell receptor beta chains from one sample sequenced in a study of regulatory T cells in long-lasting Graves disease. To make TCR beta libraries, researchers used iRepertoire HTBI primers and Arm-PCR of CDR3 regions. TCRdb ran MiXCR on the multiplex PCR reads and lists one entry per CDR3 protein. The sample shows about 430,000 distinct CDR3 sequences, around 23% of them seen only once. As to time point: persistent/refractory GD, antithyroid drugs over 5 years with positive TRAb. Scientists built the TCR library using RNA that was extracted from PBMCs. Sequenced here: peripheral blood mononuclear cells (PBMCs), sampled when the disease was refractory, from a patient treated with antithyroid drugs. These receptors originate from a female donor with Graves disease.

This clonotype occurred many times. The chain employs TRBV2 and TRBJ2-2; tentative D call: TRBD1 (5 bases). This CDR3 has 14 amino acids. The germline gives CDR1 SNHLY, CDR2 FYNNEI. CDR3 region: CALADLGLTGELFF. The CDR3 region has the DNA TGTGCACTCGCAGATCTGGGGCTAACCGGGGAGCTGTTTTTT.

The chain uses TRBV2 and TRBJ2-7, with TRBD2 identical over 7 bases. Trimming at V came to 2 bases and at J to 0 bases, leaving 4 bases not matched to a gene. Germline CDR1 and CDR2: SNHLY and FYNNEI. The CDR3 extends over 15 amino acids. The CDR3 sequence: CASSERGLNSYEQYF. CDR3 in DNA: TGTGCCAGCAGTGAACGGGGACTAAACTCCTACGAGCAGTACTTC.

The CDR3 DNA is TGTGCCAGCAGCCCGCCAGGGGTTGGAAACACCATATATTTT. Translated, it gives CASSPPGVGNTIYF. The V call is TRBV7-2, the J call TRBJ1-3, with D maybe TRBD1 (6 bases). V was cut by 5 bases and J by 3 bases, with 11 bases left in between. This CDR3 region has 14 residues. Germline V lookup: CDR1 SGHTA, CDR2 FQGNSA.

The table lists this clonotype with many counts. The chain uses TRBV3-1 and TRBJ1-1; 10 bases align to TRBD1. V was pared by 0 bases and J by 5 bases, with 6 bases of the junction left unmatched. The length of the CDR3 is 16 residues. Germline CDR1 is LGHDT and CDR2 is YNNKEL (reference sequence). The CDR3 protein is CASSQERMDRGTEAFF. CDR3 bases: TGTGCCAGCAGCCAAGAACGGATGGACAGGGGGACTGAAGCTTTCTTT.

This clonotype was seen once. This rearrangement joins TRBV28 to TRBJ2-3; 12 bases agree with TRBD2. Losses at the gene ends were 6 bases for V and 3 bases for J; bases not matched to a gene: 13. The CDR3 runs 18 residues. The germline CDR1 and CDR2 sequences are MDHEN and SYDVKM. In DNA, the CDR3 is TGTGCCAGCAGCCTCGGGCTAGCGGGAGGGGGAGGAACAGATACGCAGTATTTT. Translated, it gives CASSLGLAGGGGTDTQYF.

In this sample, this clonotype turned up many times. V is TRBV12-3 or TRBV12-4 and J is TRBJ1-4; 7 bases match TRBD1. The CDR3 length is 15 residues. J gave up 8 bases and V 5 bases, and 11 bases lay outside the gene matches. The CDR3 DNA reads TGTGCCAGCAGTGGAGGGCGGACAGGCAAGGAAAAACTGTTTTTT. Translated, it gives CASSGGRTGKEKLFF.

The chain links TRBV24-1 to TRBJ1-5; no clear D gene. Trimming took 7 bases from V and 9 from J, leaving 15 bases between them. The CDR3 covers 13 residues. CDR1 and CDR2 from the germline V gene are KGHDR and SFDVKD. As DNA, the CDR3 is TGTGCCACCAGCGGCGGGGTCGCCGGGCCCCAGCATTTT. It specifies CATSGGVAGPQHF.